This TCR beta chain was sequenced for a study of blood T cell repertoires in COVID-19 (dated by TCRdb to the early 2020s). About the full investigation: Collaborator samples came from the United States, Italy and Spain and covered acute and convalescent phases of COVID-19. The dataset comprised deeply sampled blood TCRbeta repertoires from subjects exposed to, actively infected with, or recovered from COVID-19. Where HLA class I and class II types were available, the types were taken from metadata supplied by the sample provider, not from assay-based typing. Nearly every sample came with metadata listing a de-identified subject ID, COVID-19 status, age in years and sex. The repertoires were made available in a free public database intended to serve as a resource for research on the immune response to SARS-CoV-2. The prospective study material was composed of cDNA or gDNA derived from T cells, B-cell-depleted T cells, or PBMCs. Samples were obtained from the ongoing ImmuneRACE study (first 160 participants) and from over 1,000 subjects provided by 6 global collaborators.

A note on this clone: Its recognized antigen is unknown. Per-base qualities were not stored, and no clone one base away is much larger.

Overall study results and their limits: Clinical and demographic metadata were provided uncurated, with the amount varying by source and participant.

TCRbeta CDR3 regions were amplified from genomic DNA using the immunoSEQ Assay, a bias-controlled multiplex PCR. For the original study's pipeline: Within the assay, amplification of reference gene primers was used to estimate how many nucleated cells each sample contained. To quantify the absolute abundance of each unique TCRbeta CDR3 rearrangement, sequence reads were collapsed and filtered. For each sample, productive Simpson clonality was calculated as the square root of Simpson's diversity index over productive rearrangements. TCRdb obtained this table from immuneACCESS and retained in-frame rearrangements with V and J assigned. These tables miss some clones; where compared with another copy, unresolved V genes account for less than half of the shortfall, and the remainder is unexplained. Clone size and V and J calls were adopted from that table, with D and trimming inferred from the DNA. The sample table records 70,000 to 75,000 clones; around four fifths of these occur just once. The ten most abundant clones make up 1.8% of the sample.

V and J lose 8 bases and 0 bases, and a span of 11 bases separates them. The CDR1 and CDR2 encoded by the germline V gene (reference sequence) are MNHNY and SVGAGI. The CDR3 covers 14 residues, taking in both the cysteine and the phenylalanine. The sequence is cut down to CDR3 DNA, 42 bases in frame from base 1. Collaborating institutions collected whole blood in K2EDTA tubes following their own protocols. Collaborator samples were shipped for TCRbeta analysis as frozen whole blood, isolated PBMCs, or DNA extracted from either sample type. The V and J genes are TRBV6-6 and TRBJ2-4; there is no confident call for the D gene. This TCR was sampled from a woman in her sixties or seventies with acute or convalescent COVID-19. The material sequenced was peripheral blood. CDR3 sequence: CASLSSSAKNIQYF. The sequenced DNA: TGTGCCAGCTTATCGAGCTCAGCCAAAAACATTCAGTACTTC.